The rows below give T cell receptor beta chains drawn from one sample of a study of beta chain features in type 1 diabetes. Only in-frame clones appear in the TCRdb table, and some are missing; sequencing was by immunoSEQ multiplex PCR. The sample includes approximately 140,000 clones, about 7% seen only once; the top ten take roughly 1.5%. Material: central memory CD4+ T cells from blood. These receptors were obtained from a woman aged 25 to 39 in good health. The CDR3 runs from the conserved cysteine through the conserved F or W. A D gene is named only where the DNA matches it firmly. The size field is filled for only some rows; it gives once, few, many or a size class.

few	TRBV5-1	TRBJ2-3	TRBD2	TGCGCCAGCCTGACTAGCGGAGCTAGCACAGATACGCAGTATTTT	CASLTSGASTDTQYF
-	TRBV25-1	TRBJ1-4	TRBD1	TGTGCCAGCAGTGAATATCAGGGGGCGTATGGAAAACTGTTTTTT	CASSEYQGAYGKLFF
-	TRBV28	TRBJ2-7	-	TGTGCCAGTCTCCCCAGCAGGGAAGGTTCCCCTGAGCAGTACTTC	CASLPSREGSPEQYF
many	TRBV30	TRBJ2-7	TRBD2	TGTGCCTGGAGTGTAGGGGGCGGGAGGGCCTTTGACGAGCAGTACTTC	CAWSVGGGRAFDEQYF
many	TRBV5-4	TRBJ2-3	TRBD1	TGTGCCAGCAGCCAACAGGGGATTGAGACAGATACGCAGTATTTT	CASSQQGIETDTQYF
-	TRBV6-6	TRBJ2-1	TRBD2	TGTGCCAGCGAGGTGGGAGGGTACAATGAGCAGTTCTTC	CASEVGGYNEQFF
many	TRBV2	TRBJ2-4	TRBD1	TGTGCCAGCAGGGACAGGGGAAACATTCAGTACTTC	CASRDRGNIQYF
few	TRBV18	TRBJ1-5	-	TGTGCCAGCTCACCACTCAGGGAAAATCAGCCCCAGCATTTT	CASSPLRENQPQHF
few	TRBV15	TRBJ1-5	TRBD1	TGTGCCACCAGCAGAGCGTCGGGGACAGGTTGGGGAAATCAGCCCCAGCATTTT	CATSRASGTGWGNQPQHF
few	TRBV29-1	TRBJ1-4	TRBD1	TGCAGCGTGGGGAGCGGACAGGGTCGGGAAAAACTGTTTTTT	CSVGSGQGREKLFF
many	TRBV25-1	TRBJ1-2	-	TGTGCCAGCAGCGTACAGGATACGAACTATGGCTACACCTTC	CASSVQDTNYGYTF